Each of the 27 T cell receptor beta chains below was sequenced from the same sample in a study of T cells in Graves' hyperthyroidism and ophthalmopathy. Amplification of TCR beta CDR3 regions used RNA as the template. Carried out on the TCR CDR3, a first-round RT-PCR used the HTBI primer set. TCRdb called the multiplex PCR reads again in MiXCR, with one record for every CDR3 protein. The sample has about 580,000 distinct CDR3 sequences, 40% to 55% seen once; the top ten hold around 7.7%. Sequencing input: peripheral blood or thyroid tissue (not recorded which). The source is a woman under 30 with Graves' hyperthyroidism.

This clonotype has only a few counts. A junction end diverges from the germline sequence, so it may reflect a read error. This chain's CDR3 is CASSQLGTGNTEQYF. In DNA, the CDR3 is TGCGCCAGCAGCCAACTCGGGACAGGCAATACCGAGCAGTACTTC. The chain carries TRBV7-3 and TRBJ2-7; 8 nucleotides line up with TRBD1. CDR1 and CDR2 (germline): SGHTA, FQGTGA. This CDR3 is 15 amino acids long. Complete variable domain (other parts from reference TRBV7-3 and TRBJ2-7): GAGVSQTPSNKVTEKGKYVELRCDPISGHTALYWYRQSLGQGPEFLIYFQGTGAADDSGLPNDRFFAVRPEGSVSTLKIQRTERGDSAVYLCASSQLGTGNTEQYFGPGTRLTVT.

In this sample, this clonotype turned up many times. The J gene is TRBJ2-5, the V gene TRBV24-1, with 8 nucleotides matching TRBD1. With 3 bases clipped from V and 2 bases from J, the junction kept 10 bases outside the gene matches. This CDR3 spans 17 amino acids. From germline, CDR1 is KGHDR and CDR2 SFDVKD. The CDR3 DNA follows: TGTGCCACCAGTGATACCCGACAGGGGCACCAACAAGAGACCCAGTACTTC. This encodes CATSDTRQGHQQETQYF.

On this clonotype: A junction end diverges from the germline sequence, so it may reflect a read error. The V and J genes are TRBV7-2 and TRBJ2-7; possibly TRBD1 or TRBD2 for D (5 bases each). The CDR3 covers 15 residues. From germline, CDR1 is SGHTA and CDR2 FQGNSA. In nucleotides, the CDR3 is TGTGCCAGCAGCTCCCCGGGGCCGTCTGGACACGAGCAGTGCTTC. It specifies CASSSPGPSGHEQCF.

In this sample, this clonotype turned up many times. This chain uses TRBV12-3 or TRBV12-4 with TRBJ1-6; D is ambiguous. This CDR3 is built from 16 residues. V lost 3 bases and J lost 0, with 9 bases in between. CDR3 nucleotides: TGTGCCAGCAGTTTCCGTGGGAGCTCCTATAATTCACCCCTCCACTTT. Translation: CASSFRGSSYNSPLHF.

As for this clonotype: A much larger clone differs by one base, so this may be a read error. The rearrangement uses TRBV6-2 or TRBV6-3 and TRBJ2-7; 12 bases fit TRBD1. Germline CDR1 reads MNHEY; CDR2 reads SVGEGT. The CDR3 loop spans 15 amino acids. CDR3 sequence: CAGRPTGQGAAEQYF. As DNA, the CDR3 is TGTGCCGGCAGACCAACGGGACAGGGGGCGGCCGAGCAGTACTTC.

In this sample, this clonotype turned up a few times. This rearrangement joins TRBV19 to TRBJ2-5, with 8 bases fitting TRBD2. Per germline, CDR1 LNHDA and CDR2 SQIVND (reference sequence). The V gene end was trimmed by 5 bases and the J gene end by 1 base; junction bases not matched to a gene: 6. This CDR3 is built from 15 residues. The CDR3 spells CASSDSGTSQETQYF. CDR3 sequence (DNA): TGTGCCAGTAGTGACAGTGGGACTAGCCAAGAGACCCAGTACTTC.

This clonotype was recorded many times. The chain recombines TRBV20-1 with TRBJ2-7; 10 bases align to TRBD2. The CDR3 totals 15 residues. Germline lookup yields CDR1 DFQATT and CDR2 SNEGSKA (reference sequence). V was pared by 2 bases and J by 3 bases, with 7 bases of the junction left unmatched. DNA of the CDR3: TGCAGTGCTAGAAAGAGTGCTAGCGGGAGCTACGAGCAGTACTTC. The encoded protein is CSARKSASGSYEQYF.

This clonotype was seen a handful of times. The chain combines TRBV3-1 with TRBJ2-2; D is unresolved. V was trimmed by 4 bases and J by 10 bases, leaving 13 bases between them. From germline, CDR1 is LGHDT and CDR2 YNNKEL (reference sequence). CDR3 length: 13 amino acids. CDR3 sequence reads: CASSLTPPEELFF. The CDR3 region has the DNA TGTGCCAGCAGCCTAACCCCCCCGGAGGAGCTGTTTTTT.

This clonotype was detected ten times or more. The chain couples TRBV29-1 to TRBJ1-2; D is uncertain. The germline CDR1 and CDR2 sequences are SQVTM and ANQGSEA. This CDR3 has 13 amino acids. The germline V and J ends were trimmed by 6 bases and 4 bases, with 15 bases remaining between them. CDR3 region: CSVATGLLYGYTF. The CDR3 DNA is TGCAGCGTCGCCACGGGATTACTCTATGGCTACACCTTC.

This chain uses TRBV29-1 with TRBJ2-5, with 7 bases that match TRBD2. The CDR3 has 10 amino acids. Per the germline V gene, CDR1 is SQVTM and CDR2 is ANQGSEA. V was pared by 7 bases and J by 4 bases, with 0 bases of the junction left unmatched. The CDR3 sequence is CSAGGETQYF. CDR3 in DNA: TGCAGCGCGGGGGGAGAGACCCAGTACTTC. The variable domain in full, completed from reference TRBV29-1 and TRBJ2-5, reads SAVISQKPSRDICQRGTSLTIQCQVDSQVTMMFWYRQQPGQSLTLIATANQGSEATYESGFVIDKFPISRPNLTFSTLTVSNMSPEDSSIYLCSAGGETQYFGPGTRLLVL.

This clonotype has a single count. This clone may be a read error of a much larger clone one base away. The rearrangement joins TRBV6-6 to TRBJ1-1; D call uncertain. In germline, CDR1 is MNHNY, CDR2 SVGAGI (reference sequence). CDR3 length: 13 residues. V was cut by 5 bases and J by 4 bases, with 11 bases left in between. CDR3 coding DNA: TGTGCCAGCAGTCCCCCGTATGGCACTGAAGCTTTCTTT. As protein: CASSPPYGTEAFF.

This clonotype has just one count. The chain joins TRBV9 to TRBJ2-6; D might be TRBD1 (6 bases). The V end was cut by 3 bases, the J end by 3 bases, with 10 bases between. The CDR3 loop spans 15 amino acids. The germline V gene encodes CDR1 SGDLS and CDR2 YYNGEE. CDR3 sequence reads: CASSESGVGANVLTF. CDR3 DNA: TGTGCCAGCAGCGAATCAGGGGTTGGGGCCAACGTCCTGACTTTC. Supplemented by reference TRBV9 and TRBJ2-6, the full variable domain reads DSGVTQTPKHLITATGQRVTLRCSPRSGDLSVYWYQQSLDQGLQFLIQYYNGEERAKGNILERFSAQQFPDLHSELNLSSLELGDSALYFCASSESGVGANVLTFGAGSRLTVL.

This clonotype was seen many times. The chain couples TRBV7-2 to TRBJ2-7; TRBD2 agrees at 8 bases. The germline V gene has CDR1 SGHTA and CDR2 FQGNSA. With V trimmed by 1 base and J by 7 bases, 9 bases remained unmatched. The CDR3 consists of 15 residues. For the CDR3, the DNA is TGTGCCAGCAGCTTAGAATCCAGCGGGAGAAAAGAGCAGTACTTC. Protein product: CASSLESSGRKEQYF.

This chain uses TRBV29-1 with TRBJ1-5, with 9 bases matching TRBD1. Per the germline V gene, CDR1 is SQVTM and CDR2 is ANQGSEA. The CDR3 has 14 residues. The CDR3 region has the DNA TGCAGTCCGGGGGGGACAGGGTTTGATCAGCCCCAGCATTTT. Its translation is CSPGGTGFDQPQHF.

This clonotype was detected ten times or more. The gene calls are TRBV12-3 or TRBV12-4 and TRBJ2-6; no reliable D call. Deletions cut 8 bases from V and 1 base from J, with 15 bases between. This CDR3 is built from 16 residues. The CDR3 sequence: CASPWNGASGANVLTF. CDR3 DNA: TGTGCCAGCCCGTGGAACGGCGCGTCTGGGGCCAACGTCCTGACTTTC.

This clonotype has ten or more counts. This chain connects TRBV12-3 or TRBV12-4 to TRBJ1-6; D possibly corresponds to TRBD1 (5 bases). Trimming cost V 4 bases and J 5 bases, with 9 bases left between them. The CDR3 is made up of 14 amino acids. The CDR3 here is CASSSDRNNSPLHF. Here the CDR3 DNA reads TGTGCCAGCAGTTCAGACAGAAATAATTCACCCCTCCACTTT.

The CDR3 sequence: CASSENTGTEAFF. The CDR3 DNA sequence: TGCGCCAGCAGTGAGAACACCGGCACTGAAGCTTTCTTT. The V gene is TRBV10-1, the J gene TRBJ1-1; D call uncertain. The CDR3 spans 13 residues. The germline V and J ends were trimmed by 2 bases and 4 bases, with 8 bases remaining between them. CDR1 is WNHNN, CDR2 SYGVQD, per germline (reference sequence).

This clonotype showed up many times. The chain recombines TRBV9 with TRBJ2-7; 8 bases fit TRBD2. Germline values: CDR1 SGDLS, CDR2 YYNGEE. The junction had 6 bases not matched to a gene; V was cut back by 3 bases and J by 1 base. The CDR3 extends over 15 amino acids. The CDR3 is CASSESGSGSYEQYF. CDR3 coding DNA: TGTGCCAGCAGCGAGAGCGGGAGCGGGTCCTACGAGCAGTACTTC. Supplemented by reference TRBV9 and TRBJ2-7, the full variable domain reads DSGVTQTPKHLITATGQRVTLRCSPRSGDLSVYWYQQSLDQGLQFLIQYYNGEERAKGNILERFSAQQFPDLHSELNLSSLELGDSALYFCASSESGSGSYEQYFGPGTRLTVT.

The chain combines TRBV24-1 with TRBJ1-2; 7 nucleotides align to TRBD1. In germline, CDR1 is KGHDR, CDR2 SFDVKD. Unmatched junction bases numbered 6, after V lost 1 base and J lost 2 bases. CDR3 length equals 16 residues. DNA for the CDR3: TGTGCCACCAGTGATTTAGGGGGACAGAAAAACTATGGCTACACCTTC. Translated, it gives CATSDLGGQKNYGYTF.

The chain joins TRBV20-1 to TRBJ2-1; the match to TRBD2 covers 8 bases. The V gene's germline CDR1 is DFQATT and CDR2 SNEGSKA (reference sequence). The V segment lost 5 bases and the J segment 6 bases; nucleotides outside the gene matches: 9. CDR3 length: 14 amino acids. The CDR3 protein is CSALGLAFTNEQFF. The CDR3 DNA reads TGCAGTGCTTTAGGACTAGCCTTCACCAATGAGCAGTTCTTC.

This clonotype was seen at least ten times. The chain employs TRBV5-1 and TRBJ2-6, with TRBD1 as a possible D gene (6 bases). V was clipped by 4 bases and J by 2 bases, with 13 bases between them. The CDR3 has 16 amino acids. The germline V gene encodes CDR1 SGHRS and CDR2 YFSETQ. CDR3 protein: CASSLTGPTGANVLTF. DNA of the CDR3: TGCGCCAGCAGCCTGACAGGTCCTACTGGGGCCAACGTCCTGACTTTC.

This clonotype showed up many times. The rearrangement uses TRBV12-3 or TRBV12-4 and TRBJ2-7; TRBD1 matches 9 bases. V shed 9 bases and J 7 bases; nucleotides not matched to a gene: 16. The CDR3 loop spans 15 amino acids. CDR3 sequence reads: CASYLGGQGPREQYF. The DNA of the CDR3 is TGTGCCAGTTACCTGGGGGGACAGGGCCCTAGAGAGCAGTACTTC.

This sequence joins TRBV2 and TRBJ1-4; 7 bases align to TRBD1. This CDR3 is built from 13 residues. The germline gives CDR1 SNHLY, CDR2 FYNNEI. V lost 8 bases to trimming and J lost 8 bases; unmatched junction nucleotides: 8. CDR3 DNA: TGTGCCAGCTCCGCCACAGGGGCCGAAAAACTGTTTTTT. It translates to CASSATGAEKLFF.

Comments on this clonotype: It may be a read error: a sequence one base away is much more abundant. The J gene is TRBJ2-7, the V gene TRBV7-9; D is undetermined. Germline lookup yields CDR1 SEHNR and CDR2 FQNEAQ (reference sequence). This CDR3 is 15 amino acids long. CDR3 sequence (DNA): TGCGCCAGCAGCCAAGAGATGAGCTTGGTTTACGAGCAGTACTTC. This gives the protein CASSQEMSLVYEQYF.

The chain joins TRBV29-1 to TRBJ1-2, with D possibly being TRBD1 (5 bases). The CDR3 has 12 amino acids. Trimming left V 8 bases short and J 0 bases short, with 10 bases between. The germline CDR1 and CDR2 sequences are SQVTM and ANQGSEA. The CDR3 region is CSLRGANYGYTF. In DNA form, the CDR3 reads TGCAGCTTAAGGGGAGCTAACTATGGCTACACCTTC.

This clonotype was observed many times. The gene calls are TRBV4-2 and TRBJ2-7; 11 bases are a match to TRBD2. The CDR3 extends over 16 amino acids. J gave up 4 bases and V 5 bases, and 10 bases lay outside the gene matches. From germline, CDR1 is LGHNA and CDR2 YNFKEQ. CDR3 in amino acids: CASSGSTSGSWYEQYF. The CDR3 DNA is TGTGCCAGCAGCGGATCTACTAGCGGGAGCTGGTACGAGCAGTACTTC.

In this sample, this clonotype turned up many times. This chain connects TRBV5-1 to TRBJ1-4; TRBD1 might be the D (5 bases). Deletions cut 4 bases from V and 8 bases from J, with 15 bases between. Germline CDR1 reads SGHRS; CDR2 reads YFSETQ. The CDR3 loop spans 14 amino acids. The CDR3 loop reads CASSPQGGYEKLFF. The CDR3 nucleotides are TGCGCCAGCAGCCCCCAGGGAGGGTACGAAAAACTGTTTTTT. Full variable domain (outside the CDR3, taken from reference TRBV5-1 and TRBJ1-4): KAGVTQTPRYLIKTRGQQVTLSCSPISGHRSVSWYQQTPGQGLQFLFEYFSETQRNKGNFPGRFSGRQFSNSRSEMNVSTLELGDSALYLCASSPQGGYEKLFFGSGTQLSVL.